This T cell receptor (beta chain) was sequenced in a study of T cells in Graves' hyperthyroidism and ophthalmopathy. Regarding the study as a whole: In the analysis, a 13 V-J model separated ophthalmopathy from stable hyperthyroidism.

The cohort's ophthalmopathy patients, a group with duration under 3 months, had a Clinical Activity Score of at least 3 and a NOSPECS grade of at least 4. Clinicians diagnosed patients from clinical symptoms, serum thyroxine and TRAb, thyroid ultrasound and orbital computed tomography. Fresh peripheral blood, roughly 10 ml, was the source of the PBMCs. This CDR3 has 12 amino acids. The germline V gene has CDR1 MNHNS and CDR2 SASEGT. Details on this clonotype: Its target is not known. A single base separates this from a much larger clone, so it may be a read error.

From RNA transcripts, TCR beta CDR3 regions were amplified. During a first-round RT-PCR of the TCR CDR3, the HTBI primer set was used. TCRdb re-called the multiplex PCR reads with MiXCR, one entry per CDR3 protein. The top ten clones hold 35% to 50% of a sample with over 350,000 distinct CDR3 sequences, less than 20% of them seen once. The rearrangement uses TRBV6-1 and TRBJ1-1, with D uncertain. Sequenced material: blood. The clonotype comes from a young man with Graves' ophthalmopathy. The CDR3 DNA reads TGTGCCAGCAGTGTAACGAACACTGAAGCTTCCTTT. It specifies CASSVTNTEASF.